This T cell receptor beta chain originates from a study of blood T cell repertoires in COVID-19. Study details: Material from acute and convalescent COVID-19 was sourced from the United States, Italy and Spain. Sources were T cells, B-cell-depleted T cells, or PBMCs; the material itself was cDNA or gDNA.

V was cut by 2 bases and J by 1 base, with 14 bases left in between. The CDR3 runs to 16 residues. Germline V gene data show CDR1 as SGHVS and CDR2 as FNYEAQ. Only in-frame clones appear in the TCRdb table, and some are missing; sequencing was by immunoSEQ multiplex PCR. The sample shows 150,000 or so clones, around 80% of them seen only once. This sequence joins TRBV7-6 and TRBJ1-1; D is possibly TRBD1 (5 bases). Sequenced: peripheral blood. The TCR sequence derives from a woman over 75 with active or convalescent COVID-19. CDR3 sequence reads: CASSLSAWGTNTEAFF. For the CDR3, the DNA is TGTGCCAGCAGCTTAAGTGCATGGGGCACGAACACTGAAGCTTTCTTT.